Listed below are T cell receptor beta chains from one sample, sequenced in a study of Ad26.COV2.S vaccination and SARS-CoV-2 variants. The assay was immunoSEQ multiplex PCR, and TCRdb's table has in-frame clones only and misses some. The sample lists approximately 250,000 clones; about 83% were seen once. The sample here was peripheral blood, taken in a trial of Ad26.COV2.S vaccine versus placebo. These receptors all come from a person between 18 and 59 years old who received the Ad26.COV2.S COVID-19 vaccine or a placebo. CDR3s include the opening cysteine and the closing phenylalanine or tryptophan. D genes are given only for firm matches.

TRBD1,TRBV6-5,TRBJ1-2,TGTGCCAGCAGATTGACAGGGGGCCCCTCTGGCTACACCTTC,CASRLTGGPSGYTF
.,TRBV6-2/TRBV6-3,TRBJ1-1,TGTGCCAGCAGTCGGAACACTGAAGCTTTCTTT,CASSRNTEAFF
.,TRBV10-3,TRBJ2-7,TGTGCCATCAGTGAGGGGACCTACGAGCAGTACTTC,CAISEGTYEQYF
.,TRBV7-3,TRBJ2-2,TGTGCCAGCAGCTTAAAGCCCAGGGGAGGGGCCGCCACCGGGGAGCTGTTTTTT,CASSLKPRGGAATGELFF
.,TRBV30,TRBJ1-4,TGTGCCTGGAGTGTCGGCGCTTCCCCCCGAAAACTGTTTTTT,CAWSVGASPRKLFF
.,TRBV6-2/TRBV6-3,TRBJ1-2,TGTGCCAGCAGTAGAACGGGTGGCTACACCTTC,CASSRTGGYTF
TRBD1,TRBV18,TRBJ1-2,TGTGCCAGCTCACCGACCGGGACAGGGGAGGTTGGTGCTGGCTACACCTTC,CASSPTGTGEVGAGYTF
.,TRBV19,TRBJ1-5,TGTGCCAGTAGTCCCCCAGGGTTAACCAGGGCGACTCAGCCCCAGCATTTT,CASSPPGLTRATQPQHF
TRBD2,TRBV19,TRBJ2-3,TGTGCCAGTAGTGTGTCGAGCGGGGGGCACACAGATACGCAGTATTTT,CASSVSSGGHTDTQYF
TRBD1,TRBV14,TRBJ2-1,TGTGCCAGCAGCCAAGATAAGGGACAGGTCTCCTACAATGAGCAGTTCTTC,CASSQDKGQVSYNEQFF
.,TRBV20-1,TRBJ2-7,TGCAGTGCTAGTAAAGGGGGAACCTACGAGCAGTACTTC,CSASKGGTYEQYF
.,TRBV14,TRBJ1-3,TGTGCCAGCAGCCAAGAATTCTCTGGAAACACCATATATTTT,CASSQEFSGNTIYF
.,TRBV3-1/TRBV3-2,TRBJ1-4,TGTGCCAGCAGCCCCTCCCCATCAACTAATGAAAAACTGTTTTTT,CASSPSPSTNEKLFF
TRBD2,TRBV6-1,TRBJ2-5,TGTGCCAGCAGTGAACGTATTGGGACTAGCGGGGAGACCCAGTACTTC,CASSERIGTSGETQYF
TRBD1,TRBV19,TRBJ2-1,TGTGCCAGTAGTCCCTTTCAGGGGGCTAGGGTTGAGCAGTTCTTC,CASSPFQGARVEQFF
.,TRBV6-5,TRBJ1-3,TGTGCCACCCGGACTGATAACTCTGGAAACACCATATATTTT,CATRTDNSGNTIYF
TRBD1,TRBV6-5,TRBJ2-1,TGTGCCAGCAGCCCCGGACAGGGGCTTCACAATGAGCAGTTCTTC,CASSPGQGLHNEQFF
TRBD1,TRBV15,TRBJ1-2,TGTGCCACCAGCAGAGGGACAGGGGGTGGGTATGGCTACACCTTC,CATSRGTGGGYGYTF
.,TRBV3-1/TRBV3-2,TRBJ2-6,TGTGCCAGCAGCCGGGGCAATTCTGGGGCCAACGTCCTGACTTTC,CASSRGNSGANVLTF
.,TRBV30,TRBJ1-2,TGTGCCTGGAGTGTACGAAGGGTCGGCTATGGCTACACCTTC,CAWSVRRVGYGYTF
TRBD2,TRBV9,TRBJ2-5,TGTGCCAGCAGTCTAGGGACTAGCGGGGGCGCGAGGGAGACCCAGTACTTC,CASSLGTSGGARETQYF
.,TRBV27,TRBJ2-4,TGTGCCAGCAGTTTAAGGGGATTCGCCAAAAACATTCAGTACTTC,CASSLRGFAKNIQYF
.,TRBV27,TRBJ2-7,TGTGCCAGCAGTTTAAAGGGGCTCTCCGTGCGAGGGGAGCAGTACTTC,CASSLKGLSVRGEQYF
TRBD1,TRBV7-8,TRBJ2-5,TGTGCCAGCAGCCCAAGACCGGGACAGCAAGAGACCCAGTACTTC,CASSPRPGQQETQYF
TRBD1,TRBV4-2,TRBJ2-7,TGTGCCAGCAGTCACGGACAGGGCTCTTACGAGCAGTACTTC,CASSHGQGSYEQYF
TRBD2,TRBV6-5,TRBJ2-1,TGTGCCAGCACCAGAGGGACTAGCGGTTCCAATGAGCAGTTCTTC,CASTRGTSGSNEQFF
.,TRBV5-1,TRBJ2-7,TGCGCCAGCAGCTTGAAGGCCGAGCAGTACTTC,CASSLKAEQYF
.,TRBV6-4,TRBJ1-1,TGTGCCAGCAGTAGGGAAATGAACACTGAAGCTTTCTTT,CASSREMNTEAFF